This TCR beta chain is drawn from a study of cytomegalovirus exposure and HLA in healthy donors. 60 Vbeta and 13 Jbeta primers were used in PCR. Sequenced by immunoSEQ multiplex PCR; TCRdb stores in-frame clones only, minus some. The sample carries about 150,000 clones, around three quarters recorded once. The sequenced material came from PBMCs. The clonotype was recovered from a man in his forties in good health and CMV-seronegative.

CDR3 protein: CASSGQWTGELFF. DNA of the CDR3: TGTGCCAGCAGCGGACAGTGGACCGGGGAGCTGTTTTTT. V gene TRBV2 combines with J gene TRBJ2-2; D may be TRBD1 (6 bases). V was shortened by 6 bases and J by 5 bases, with 10 bases between the two germline ends. This CDR3 comprises 13 residues. Germline V gene data show CDR1 as SNHLY and CDR2 as FYNNEI.